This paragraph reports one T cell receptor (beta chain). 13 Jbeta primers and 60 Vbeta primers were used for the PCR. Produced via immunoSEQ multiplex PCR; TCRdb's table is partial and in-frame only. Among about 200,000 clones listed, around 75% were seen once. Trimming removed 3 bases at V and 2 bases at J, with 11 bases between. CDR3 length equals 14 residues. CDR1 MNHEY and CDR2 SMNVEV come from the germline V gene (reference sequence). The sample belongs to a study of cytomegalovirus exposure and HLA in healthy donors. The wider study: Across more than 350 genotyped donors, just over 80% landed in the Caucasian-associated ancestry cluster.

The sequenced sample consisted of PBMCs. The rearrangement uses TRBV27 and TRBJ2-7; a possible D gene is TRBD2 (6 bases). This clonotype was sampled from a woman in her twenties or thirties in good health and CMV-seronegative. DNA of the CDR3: TGTGCCAGCAGTTTTGGCGGGAAGGCCTACGAGCAGTACTTC. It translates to CASSFGGKAYEQYF.